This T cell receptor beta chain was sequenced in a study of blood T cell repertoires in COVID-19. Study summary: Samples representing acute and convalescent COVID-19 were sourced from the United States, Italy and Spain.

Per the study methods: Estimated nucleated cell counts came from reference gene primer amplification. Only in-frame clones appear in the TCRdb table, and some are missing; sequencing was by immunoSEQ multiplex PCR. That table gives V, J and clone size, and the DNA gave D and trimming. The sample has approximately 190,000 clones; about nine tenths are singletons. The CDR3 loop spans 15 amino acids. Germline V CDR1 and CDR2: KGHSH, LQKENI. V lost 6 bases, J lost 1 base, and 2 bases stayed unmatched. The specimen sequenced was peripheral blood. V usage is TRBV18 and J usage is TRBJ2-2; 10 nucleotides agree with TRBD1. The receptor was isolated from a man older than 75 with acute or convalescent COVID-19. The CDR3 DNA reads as TGTGCCAGCTCTCGGGACAGGGGGAACACCGGGGAGCTGTTTTTT. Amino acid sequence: CASSRDRGNTGELFF.